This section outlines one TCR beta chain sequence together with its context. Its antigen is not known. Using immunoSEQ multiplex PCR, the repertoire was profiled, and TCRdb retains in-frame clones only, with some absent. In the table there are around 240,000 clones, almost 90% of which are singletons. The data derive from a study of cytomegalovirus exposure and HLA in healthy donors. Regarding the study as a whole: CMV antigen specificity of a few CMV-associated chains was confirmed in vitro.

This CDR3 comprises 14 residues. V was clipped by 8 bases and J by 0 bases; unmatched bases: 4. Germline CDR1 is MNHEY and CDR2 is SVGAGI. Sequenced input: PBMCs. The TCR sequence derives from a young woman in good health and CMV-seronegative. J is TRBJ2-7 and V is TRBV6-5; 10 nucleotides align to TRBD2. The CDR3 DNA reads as TGTGCCAGCGCTAGCGGGGGTCCCTCCTACGAGCAGTACTTC. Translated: CASASGGPSYEQYF.